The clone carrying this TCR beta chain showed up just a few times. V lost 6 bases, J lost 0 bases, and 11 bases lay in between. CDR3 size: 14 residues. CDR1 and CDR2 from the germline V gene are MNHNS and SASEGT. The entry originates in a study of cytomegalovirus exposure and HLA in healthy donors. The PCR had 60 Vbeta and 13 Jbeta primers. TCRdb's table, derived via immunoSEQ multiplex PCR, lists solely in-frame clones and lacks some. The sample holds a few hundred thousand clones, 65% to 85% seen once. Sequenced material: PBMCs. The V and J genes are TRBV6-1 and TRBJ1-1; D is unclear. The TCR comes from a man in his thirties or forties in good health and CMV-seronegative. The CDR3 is CASRQLGMNTEAFF. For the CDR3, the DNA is TGTGCCAGCAGACAGCTCGGGATGAACACTGAAGCTTTCTTT.